Below are 20 T cell receptor beta chains sequenced from a single sample in a study of OX40 agonist ivuxolimab in advanced cancers. Clones were read by immunoSEQ multiplex PCR, and TCRdb kept only the in-frame ones, dropping some. Here the sample spans tens of thousands of clones, about 79% being singletons. Sequences were derived from CD4+ or CD8+ T cells sorted from blood, sampled in a trial of the OX40 agonist ivuxolimab. The receptors originated from an adult with an advanced solid tumor such as melanoma, head and neck, liver or kidney cancer.

The chain carries TRBV29-1 and TRBJ1-1, with D unresolved. Germline loops: CDR1 SQVTM, CDR2 ANQGSEA. With 1 base removed from V and 0 bases from J, the gap between germline ends came to 6 bases. The CDR3 covers 13 residues. The CDR3 coding sequence is TGCAGCGTTGAAGGCCAGATGAACACTGAAGCTTTCTTT. The encoded protein is CSVEGQMNTEAFF.

CDR3 DNA sequence: TGTGCCACCAGCAGGGGAGCGGGGGACACAACTAACGAGCAGTACTTC. Amino acids: CATSRGAGDTTNEQYF. This chain links TRBV15 with TRBJ2-7; 8 bases agree with TRBD2. The CDR3 spans 16 residues. The V gene end was trimmed by 3 bases and the J gene end by 5 bases; junction bases not matched to a gene: 12. Germline V gives CDR1 LNHNV, CDR2 YYDKDF (reference sequence).

This chain joins TRBV9 and TRBJ2-7, with TRBD1 matching 9 bases. The CDR3 contains 15 residues. Germline CDR1 is SGDLS and CDR2 is YYNGEE. Trimming at V came to 3 bases and at J to 2 bases, leaving 6 bases not matched to a gene. DNA for the CDR3: TGTGCCAGCAGCGGAGGACGGGACAGGGCCTACGAGCAGTACTTC. This gives the protein CASSGGRDRAYEQYF.

The chain has TRBV2 and TRBJ2-7, with D unresolved. The CDR3 covers 14 residues. Looked up from germline, CDR1 is SNHLY and CDR2 is FYNNEI. Trimming stripped 4 bases from V and 4 bases from J, with 14 bases between. DNA of the CDR3: TGTGCCAGCAGTGTCAACAGATTCGAGTACGAGCAGTACTTC. It specifies CASSVNRFEYEQYF.

This clone occurred once. The rearrangement joins TRBV11-1 to TRBJ1-6, with 7 bases aligning to TRBD1. V gave up 1 base and J gave up 11 bases; unmatched junction bases: 11. CDR1 and CDR2 (germline): SGHAT, FQDESV (reference sequence). This CDR3 has 16 residues. CDR3 bases: TGTGCCAGCAGCTTAGGATCTGGGACAGAGAATCCACCCCTCCACTTT. Its translation: CASSLGSGTENPPLHF. Complete variable domain (other parts from reference TRBV11-1 and TRBJ1-6): EAEVAQSPRYKITEKSQAVAFWCDPISGHATLYWYRQILGQGPELLVQFQDESVVDDSQLPKDRFSAERLKGVDSTLKIQPAELGDSAMYLCASSLGSGTENPPLHFGNGTRLTVT.

The V gene is TRBV19, the J gene TRBJ1-5, with TRBD1 identical over 12 bases. The ends lost 7 bases at V and 2 bases at J; junction bases unmatched: 9. Germline V gene data show CDR1 as LNHDA and CDR2 as SQIVND (reference sequence). This CDR3 spans 17 amino acids. DNA for the CDR3: TGTGCCAGTATAGGGACAGGGGGCAATGTGCGCAATCAGCCCCAGCATTTT. As protein: CASIGTGGNVRNQPQHF.

This clone has just one count. This chain links TRBV10-3 with TRBJ1-4, with D hard to call. The CDR3 is 14 residues long. Trimming shortened V by 4 bases and J by 7 bases, and 13 bases separated the two germline ends. Per germline, CDR1 ENHRY and CDR2 SYGVKD. CDR3 DNA sequence: TGTGCCATCAGTGCACAGCGTTCAGGTGAAAAACTGTTTTTT. This gives the protein CAISAQRSGEKLFF.

The chain recombines TRBV2 with TRBJ1-4; the D is unclear. Germline values: CDR1 SNHLY, CDR2 FYNNEI. Deletions cut 8 bases from V and 3 bases from J, with 13 bases between. The CDR3 sequence is 14 residues long. CDR3 DNA sequence: TGTGCCAGCGGGGAGGGTACGGCTAATGAAAAACTGTTTTTT. Translating it yields CASGEGTANEKLFF.

The chain links TRBV19 to TRBJ2-2; D is possibly TRBD2 (5 bases). This CDR3 contains 14 residues. V shed 2 bases and J shed 6 bases, with 10 bases lying between them. Germline lookup yields CDR1 LNHDA and CDR2 SQIVND (reference sequence). CDR3: CASSISGFPGELFF. CDR3 nucleotides: TGTGCCAGTAGTATAAGCGGTTTCCCCGGGGAGCTGTTTTTT.

The chain carries TRBV5-4 and TRBJ1-1, with D hard to call. V was pared by 1 base and J by 4 bases, with 8 bases between. The CDR3 totals 13 residues. CDR1 SGHNT and CDR2 YYREEE come from the germline V gene (reference sequence). CDR3: CASSLQGRTEAFF. The CDR3 region has the DNA TGTGCCAGCAGCTTGCAAGGGCGCACTGAAGCTTTCTTT.

The rearrangement joins TRBV4-3 to TRBJ2-4; 8 nucleotides agree with TRBD2. Trimming removed 0 bases from V and 5 bases from J; junction bases left unmatched: 9. CDR1 LGHNA and CDR2 YSLEER come from the germline V gene. This CDR3 has 17 residues. CDR3 sequence: CASSQDGYGGAENIQYF. The CDR3 DNA reads as TGCGCCAGCAGCCAAGATGGTTACGGGGGGGCCGAAAACATTCAGTACTTC.

The chain links TRBV5-3 to TRBJ1-5; D possibly corresponds to TRBD1 (6 bases). TRBV5-3 is classed as an ORF, of uncertain function. The V and J ends lost 1 base and 9 bases respectively, with 17 bases between them. CDR3 length: 15 amino acids. CDR3 residues: CARSLCVGRGAPQHF. CDR3 coding DNA: TGTGCCAGAAGCTTGTGTGTGGGCAGGGGAGCGCCCCAGCATTTT.

The chain has TRBV4-3 and TRBJ1-3; possibly TRBD1 for D (5 bases). This CDR3 contains 15 residues. The V and J ends lost 0 bases and 3 bases respectively, with 9 bases between them. Germline assignment: CDR1 LGHNA and CDR2 YSLEER. The DNA for the CDR3 is TGCGCCAGCAGCCAAGACTCCAGGGTTGGAAACACCATATATTTT. It yields the protein CASSQDSRVGNTIYF.

The chain is built from TRBV7-9 and TRBJ1-3, with a tentative D call TRBD1 (5 bases). The CDR3 consists of 14 residues. Germline loops: CDR1 SEHNR, CDR2 FQNEAQ (reference sequence). V gave up 1 base and J gave up 4 bases, with 8 bases separating them. Written as DNA, the CDR3 is TGTGCCAGCAGCTTAGGGACAAGAGGAAACACCATATATTTT. Residues: CASSLGTRGNTIYF.

V gene TRBV27 combines with J gene TRBJ1-2; 9 bases are a match to TRBD1. CDR3 size: 16 residues. The V gene end was trimmed by 6 bases and the J gene end by 4 bases; junction bases not matched to a gene: 12. Germline CDR1 and CDR2: MNHEY and SMNVEV (reference sequence). The CDR3 sequence: CASRYKTGQGFYGYTF. DNA of the CDR3: TGTGCCAGCAGGTACAAAACGGGACAGGGTTTCTATGGCTACACCTTC.

The chain couples TRBV7-2 to TRBJ1-3; possibly TRBD1 for D (5 bases). The CDR3 totals 14 residues. Germline V gene data show CDR1 as SGHTA and CDR2 as FQGNSA. V lost 5 bases and J 4 bases, leaving 12 bases between the germline ends. The CDR3 DNA follows: TGTGCCAGCAGCCCGGACATAAACGGAAACACCATATATTTT. Amino acid sequence: CASSPDINGNTIYF.

The chain carries TRBV7-8 and TRBJ2-2; the D gene is possibly TRBD2 (5 bases). The CDR3 has 13 residues. Germline V gene sequence: CDR1 SGHVS, CDR2 FQNEAQ. V lost 8 bases and J 4 bases, leaving 11 bases between the germline ends. The CDR3 DNA sequence: TGTGCCAGCCGAGGGCAACTCACCGGGGAGCTGTTTTTT. Residues: CASRGQLTGELFF.

The chain carries TRBV14 and TRBJ1-2; 8 bases match TRBD1. Germline V gene sequence: CDR1 SGHDN, CDR2 FVKESK. This CDR3 comprises 14 residues. V lost 1 base to trimming and J lost 8 bases; unmatched junction nucleotides: 6. The CDR3 loop is CASSQVTGAGGYTF. The CDR3 region has the DNA TGTGCCAGCAGCCAAGTGACAGGGGCAGGAGGCTACACCTTC.

V usage is TRBV18 and J usage is TRBJ2-7; D gene unclear. Germline CDR1 and CDR2: KGHSH and LQKENI. V lost 5 bases, J lost 7 bases, and 9 bases lay in between. This CDR3 is built from 11 residues. The DNA of the CDR3 is TGTGCCAGCTCAACCGCTACGGAGCAGTACTTC. Translating gives CASSTATEQYF.

The rearrangement joins TRBV19 to TRBJ2-3, with D possibly TRBD1 on 6 matching bases. From germline, CDR1 is LNHDA and CDR2 SQIVND (reference sequence). With 3 bases removed from V and 5 bases from J, the gap between germline ends came to 12 bases. CDR3 size: 14 residues. CDR3 sequence: CASSILGARDTQYF. The CDR3 DNA reads TGTGCCAGTAGTATCCTGGGGGCCAGAGATACGCAGTATTTT.